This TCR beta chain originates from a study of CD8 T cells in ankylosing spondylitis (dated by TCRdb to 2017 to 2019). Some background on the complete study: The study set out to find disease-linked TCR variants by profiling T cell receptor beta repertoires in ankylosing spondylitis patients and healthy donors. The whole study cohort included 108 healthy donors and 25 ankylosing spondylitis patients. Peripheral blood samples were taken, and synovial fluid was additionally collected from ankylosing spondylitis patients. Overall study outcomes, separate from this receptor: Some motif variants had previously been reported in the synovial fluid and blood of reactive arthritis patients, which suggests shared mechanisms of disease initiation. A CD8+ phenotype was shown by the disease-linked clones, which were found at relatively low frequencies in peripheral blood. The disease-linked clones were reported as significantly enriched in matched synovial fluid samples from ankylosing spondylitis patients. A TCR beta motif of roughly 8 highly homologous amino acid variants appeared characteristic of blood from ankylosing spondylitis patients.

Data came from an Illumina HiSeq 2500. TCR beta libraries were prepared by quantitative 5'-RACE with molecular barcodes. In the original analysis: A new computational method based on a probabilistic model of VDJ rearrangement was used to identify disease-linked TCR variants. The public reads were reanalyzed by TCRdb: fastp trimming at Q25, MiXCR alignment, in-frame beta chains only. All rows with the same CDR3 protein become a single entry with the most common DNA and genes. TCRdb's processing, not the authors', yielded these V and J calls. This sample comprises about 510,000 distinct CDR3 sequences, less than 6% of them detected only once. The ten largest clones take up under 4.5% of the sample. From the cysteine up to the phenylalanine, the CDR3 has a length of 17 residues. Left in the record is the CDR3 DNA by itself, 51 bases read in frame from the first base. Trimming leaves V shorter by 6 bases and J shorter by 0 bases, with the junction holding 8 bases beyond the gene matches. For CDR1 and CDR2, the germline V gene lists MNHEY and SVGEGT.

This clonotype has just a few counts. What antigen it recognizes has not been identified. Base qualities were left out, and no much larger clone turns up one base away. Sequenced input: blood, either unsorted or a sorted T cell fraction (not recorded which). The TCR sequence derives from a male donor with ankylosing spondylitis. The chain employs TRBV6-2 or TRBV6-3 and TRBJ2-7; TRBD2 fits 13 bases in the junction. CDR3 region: CASSSGLAGPFSYEQYF. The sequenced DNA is TGTGCCAGCAGCTCGGGACTAGCGGGGCCCTTCTCCTACGAGCAGTACTTC.